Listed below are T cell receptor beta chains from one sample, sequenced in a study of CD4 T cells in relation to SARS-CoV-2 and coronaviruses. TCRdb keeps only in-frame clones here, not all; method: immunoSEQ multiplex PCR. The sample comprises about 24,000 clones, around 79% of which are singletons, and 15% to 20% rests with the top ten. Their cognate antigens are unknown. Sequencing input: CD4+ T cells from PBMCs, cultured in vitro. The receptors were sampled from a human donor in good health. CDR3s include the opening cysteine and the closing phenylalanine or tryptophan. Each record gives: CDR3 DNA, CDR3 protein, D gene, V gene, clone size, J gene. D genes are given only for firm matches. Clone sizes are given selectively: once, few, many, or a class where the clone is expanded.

DNA: TGTGCCAGCAGCGTTGGACAATTTGCCCCAGAGACCCAGTACTTC
CDR3: CASSVGQFAPETQYF
D: .
V: TRBV9
size: .
J: TRBJ2-5

DNA: TGTGCCAGCAGCGTAGGAAACAGGGTAGAGGACATTCAGTACTTC
CDR3: CASSVGNRVEDIQYF
D: .
V: TRBV9
size: medium-sized
J: TRBJ2-4

DNA: TGTGCCAGCAGCACCGGACTAGCGGGAGCCGGAGATACGCAGTATTTT
CDR3: CASSTGLAGAGDTQYF
D: TRBD2
V: TRBV9
size: few
J: TRBJ2-3

DNA: TGTGCCAGCAGCTTAGGACCAGCCGGCTCCTACAATGAGCAGTTCTTC
CDR3: CASSLGPAGSYNEQFF
D: .
V: TRBV7-2
size: .
J: TRBJ2-1

DNA: TGTGCCAGCAGGATAACAGATACGCAGTATTTT
CDR3: CASRITDTQYF
D: .
V: TRBV12-3/TRBV12-4
size: .
J: TRBJ2-3

DNA: TGTGCCAGTAGTCCTGGGCCGCGCCGCGAGCAGTACTTC
CDR3: CASSPGPRREQYF
D: .
V: TRBV19
size: few
J: TRBJ2-7

DNA: TGTGCCAGCAGGGGTCGGACGGGCACCGGGGAGCTGTTTTTT
CDR3: CASRGRTGTGELFF
D: .
V: TRBV27
size: few
J: TRBJ2-2

DNA: TGCGCCAGCAGACCCGCAGGGGGACTAGCGGGAGTTGGTGAGCAGTTCTTC
CDR3: CASRPAGGLAGVGEQFF
D: TRBD2
V: TRBV5-1
size: once
J: TRBJ2-1

DNA: TGTGCCAGCAGTTTAACCCTCAGCCGGGCCACAGATACGCAGTATTTT
CDR3: CASSLTLSRATDTQYF
D: .
V: TRBV28
size: .
J: TRBJ2-3

DNA: TGTGCCAGCAGCCAAGGCGGGGCCCTCTCCTACGAGCAGTACTTC
CDR3: CASSQGGALSYEQYF
D: .
V: TRBV3-1/TRBV3-2
size: .
J: TRBJ2-7

DNA: TGTGCCTGGAGTGTACGGCAGGGCCCTTATCAGCCCCAGCATTTT
CDR3: CAWSVRQGPYQPQHF
D: .
V: TRBV30
size: .
J: TRBJ1-5

DNA: TGTGCCATCAGTGAGTCCACGACAGGGACCGGGGAGCTGTTTTTT
CDR3: CAISESTTGTGELFF
D: TRBD1
V: TRBV10-3
size: .
J: TRBJ2-2

DNA: TGTGCCAGTACCCGGGACTTCTCCTACGAGCAGTACTTC
CDR3: CASTRDFSYEQYF
D: .
V: TRBV19
size: .
J: TRBJ2-7

DNA: TGTGCCACCAGTGACCACACCATTACTGGTCGCAGTGGCTACACCTTC
CDR3: CATSDHTITGRSGYTF
D: .
V: TRBV24-1
size: few
J: TRBJ1-2

DNA: TGTGCCAGCAGTGAAGTTCAGGGTCTAAATGAAAAACTGTTTTTT
CDR3: CASSEVQGLNEKLFF
D: .
V: TRBV6-1
size: few
J: TRBJ1-4

DNA: TGTGCCAGCAGTAAACTCGGCGAAAAACTGTTTTTT
CDR3: CASSKLGEKLFF
D: .
V: TRBV27
size: .
J: TRBJ1-4

DNA: TGTGCCAGCTCTAGACAGGGAGTGGATCAGCCCCAGCATTTT
CDR3: CASSRQGVDQPQHF
D: TRBD1
V: TRBV6-6
size: .
J: TRBJ1-5

DNA: TGTGCCAGCAGCTACAAAACCAGGGAGCTTCTATTTTTCTCAGATACGCAGTATTTT
CDR3: CASSYKTRELLFFSDTQYF
D: .
V: TRBV13
size: .
J: TRBJ2-3

DNA: TGTGCCAGCAGCTTAGGACAGGGCCGAAATTCCTACGAGCAGTACTTC
CDR3: CASSLGQGRNSYEQYF
D: TRBD1
V: TRBV7-9
size: once
J: TRBJ2-7

DNA: TGTGCCAGCAGCACGCCACCCGGCTCCTACAATGAGCAGTTCTTC
CDR3: CASSTPPGSYNEQFF
D: .
V: TRBV9
size: once
J: TRBJ2-1

DNA: TGTGCCAGCACCCCCACTAGCGGACAAGAGACCCAGTACTTC
CDR3: CASTPTSGQETQYF
D: TRBD2
V: TRBV6-5
size: .
J: TRBJ2-5

DNA: TGTGCCAGCAGACCTAGGACAGGGCGAGCTTTCTTT
CDR3: CASRPRTGRAFF
D: TRBD1
V: TRBV6-5
size: .
J: TRBJ1-1

DNA: TGTGCCAGCAGCTCTCCCGGGACGGTGACCGGGGAGCTGTTTTTT
CDR3: CASSSPGTVTGELFF
D: .
V: TRBV5-4
size: .
J: TRBJ2-2

DNA: TGCAGCGTTGTGGGGAACACTGAAGCTTTCTTT
CDR3: CSVVGNTEAFF
D: .
V: TRBV29-1
size: once
J: TRBJ1-1

DNA: TGTGCCAGCAGCTTAGGCCTAGCGGGGTCAACCGGGGAGCTGTTTTTT
CDR3: CASSLGLAGSTGELFF
D: TRBD2
V: TRBV7-9
size: .
J: TRBJ2-2

DNA: TGTGCCAGCAGTTTAGCAGGGTTCGGCAATCAGCCCCAGCATTTT
CDR3: CASSLAGFGNQPQHF
D: .
V: TRBV28
size: .
J: TRBJ1-5

DNA: TGTGCTAGCTACCCACCCCAGCGGGAGGGTTACAATGAGCAGTTCTTC
CDR3: CASYPPQREGYNEQFF
D: TRBD2
V: TRBV12-5
size: .
J: TRBJ2-1

DNA: TGCGCCAGCAGTCAATGCCCGGAGGCAGGACCACCGGTCGAGCAGTACTTC
CDR3: CASSQCPEAGPPVEQYF
D: .
V: TRBV23-1
size: .
J: TRBJ2-7

DNA: TGTGCCAGCAGTGGTTTGGTATATGGCTACACCTTC
CDR3: CASSGLVYGYTF
D: .
V: TRBV25-1
size: .
J: TRBJ1-2